This T cell receptor beta chain is drawn from a study of T-cell reconstitution after alpha-beta-depleted transplantation in children. The germline V and J ends were trimmed by 4 bases and 2 bases, with 14 bases remaining between them. CDR3 length equals 16 residues. The germline gives CDR1 KGHDR, CDR2 SFDVKD. The TCRbeta library was prepared with unique molecular identifiers. TCRdb processed the PCR reads anew with MiXCR; each CDR3 protein has one entry. Among approximately 350,000 distinct CDR3 sequences listed, 10% to 15% were seen once. There are many counts of this clonotype. The chain joins TRBV24-1 to TRBJ2-1; possible D gene TRBD2, 7 bases. This receptor was taken from a human donor who donated a stem cell graft to a child with Fanconi anemia. The material was PBMCs, obtained from the stem cell graft. DNA for the CDR3: TGTGCCACCAGTGACTCGCGGGGGCCGACCTACAATGAGCAGTTCTTC. Protein sequence: CATSDSRGPTYNEQFF.